The present entry profiles one T cell receptor (beta chain) with its context. Its antigen is not known. The source of the sample is a study of long-term antiretroviral therapy in people with HIV. General study points: Controls exceeded HIV repertoires in CDR3 length range.

Samples were assayed with immunoSEQ v3.0 at survey level. Data came from immunoSEQ multiplex PCR; TCRdb stores just in-frame clones and leaves some out. The data show roughly 20,000 clones, with approximately 80% seen just once and roughly 3.9% held by the top ten. The TCR was taken from a man aged 18 to 29 with HIV. This sample comprised unsorted PBMCs, obtained roughly 4 years after starting antiretroviral therapy.

As DNA, the CDR3 is TGCGCCAGCAGCTTACCGGGACTAGCGGGGGGCAATGAGCAGTTCTTC. Encoded protein: CASSLPGLAGGNEQFF. The V gene is TRBV5-1, the J gene TRBJ2-1; TRBD2 matches at 15 bases. The junction had 3 bases not matched to a gene; V was cut back by 2 bases and J by 6 bases. The CDR3 consists of 16 residues. In germline, CDR1 is SGHRS, CDR2 YFSETQ. Full variable domain (outside the CDR3, taken from reference TRBV5-1 and TRBJ2-1): KAGVTQTPRYLIKTRGQQVTLSCSPISGHRSVSWYQQTPGQGLQFLFEYFSETQRNKGNFPGRFSGRQFSNSRSEMNVSTLELGDSALYLCASSLPGLAGGNEQFFGPGTRLTVL.